The rows below give T cell receptor beta chains drawn from one sample of a study of blood T cell repertoires in COVID-19. Sequencing used immunoSEQ multiplex PCR; TCRdb keeps in-frame clones, though not all of them. In the table there are roughly 480,000 clones, roughly nine tenths of which are singletons. The sample was peripheral blood. These receptors were collected from a man aged 18 to 29 with COVID-19, enrolled during active disease. The CDR3 runs from the conserved cysteine through the conserved F or W. D genes are given only for firm matches. Some rows mark clone size as missing; the rest say once, few, many or name a class of expanded clone.

TRBD1	13	TRBV29-1	-	TRBJ2-1	CSAVPGQGPAQFF	TGCAGCGCCGTCCCGGGACAGGGTCCGGCGCAGTTCTTC
-	16	TRBV6-1	-	TRBJ1-3	CASSEPARPSGNTIYF	TGTGCCAGCAGTGAACCGGCGAGGCCTTCTGGAAACACCATATATTTT
TRBD2	16	TRBV6-6	few	TRBJ2-2	CASSQLAGDPTGELFF	TGTGCCAGCAGCCAACTAGCGGGGGACCCCACCGGGGAGCTGTTTTTT
TRBD2	15	TRBV6-5	-	TRBJ2-3	CASSHLGGNTDTQYF	TGTGCCAGCAGTCACCTGGGAGGGAACACAGATACGCAGTATTTT
-	12	TRBV5-6	-	TRBJ1-6	CASSPWGQPLHF	TGTGCCAGCAGCCCTTGGGGCCAGCCTCTCCACTTT
TRBD1	13	TRBV2	-	TRBJ2-1	CASSTKMGQSLIF	TGTGCCAGCAGTACCAAGATGGGACAGTCCTTAATCTTC
TRBD1	14	TRBV29-1	-	TRBJ1-5	CSVGWQGADQPQHF	TGCAGCGTTGGATGGCAGGGGGCAGATCAGCCCCAGCATTTT
-	12	TRBV6-5	-	TRBJ1-2	CASRGGSYGYTF	TGTGCCAGCAGGGGAGGGAGCTATGGCTACACCTTC
-	15	TRBV2	-	TRBJ1-6	CASSPETANNSPLHF	TGTGCCAGCAGTCCTGAGACAGCTAATAATTCACCCCTCCACTTT
-	14	TRBV3-1/TRBV3-2	-	TRBJ1-1	CASSQDPRGTEAFF	TGTGCCAGCAGCCAAGACCCTCGGGGGACTGAAGCTTTCTTT
TRBD2	16	TRBV5-4	-	TRBJ2-7	CASSGTLAGGHYEQYF	TGTGCCAGCAGCGGGACCCTAGCGGGAGGCCACTACGAGCAGTACTTC
-	17	TRBV19	-	TRBJ2-1	CASSGEGARGSYNEQFF	TGTGCCAGTAGTGGTGAGGGGGCGCGGGGCTCCTACAATGAGCAGTTCTTC
-	14	TRBV18	-	TRBJ2-4	CASSPQGAKNIQYF	TGTGCCAGCTCACCGCAGGGCGCCAAAAACATTCAGTACTTC
TRBD2	14	TRBV4-1	once	TRBJ2-7	CASSQEVRREGRTF	TGCGCCAGCAGCCAAGAGGTACGACGGGAGGGCCGGACGTTC
-	13	TRBV30	-	TRBJ1-4	CAWSSQINEKLFF	TGTGCCTGGAGTTCACAGATTAATGAAAAACTGTTTTTT
TRBD1	16	TRBV5-5	-	TRBJ2-2	CASSQRQGGRVGELFF	TGTGCCAGCAGCCAGAGACAGGGCGGCCGTGTAGGGGAGCTGTTTTTT
-	15	TRBV2	once	TRBJ1-1	CASSSDSGANTEAFF	TGTGCCAGCAGTAGCGACAGCGGGGCGAACACTGAAGCTTTCTTT
-	15	TRBV7-9	few	TRBJ2-1	CASTAAGRVYNEQFF	TGTGCCAGCACCGCAGCCGGCCGGGTCTACAATGAGCAGTTCTTC
TRBD2	15	TRBV6-5	-	TRBJ2-1	CASILTSGGSEEQFF	TGTGCCAGCATCCTGACTAGCGGGGGGTCCGAGGAGCAGTTCTTC
-	14	TRBV3-1/TRBV3-2	-	TRBJ2-3	CASSRRGSTDTQYF	TGTGCCAGCAGCCGACGCGGCTCCACAGATACGCAGTATTTT
-	13	TRBV25-1	-	TRBJ2-7	CASRSSVTYEQYF	TGTGCCAGCCGATCCTCGGTCACCTACGAGCAGTACTTC
TRBD1	14	TRBV5-4	-	TRBJ1-2	CASRLAGQGGESTF	TGTGCCAGCAGGTTGGCCGGACAGGGGGGTGAAAGCACCTTC
TRBD1	15	TRBV2	-	TRBJ1-2	CASSESRDRNYGYTF	TGTGCCAGCAGTGAATCTCGGGACAGGAACTATGGCTACACCTTC
TRBD2	15	TRBV5-6	-	TRBJ2-7	CASSQLAGGTYEQYF	TGTGCCAGCAGTCAACTAGCGGGAGGGACCTACGAGCAGTACTTC
-	18	TRBV10-1	-	TRBJ2-5	CASSDGGRGGPLQETQYF	TGCGCCAGCAGCGACGGAGGGAGGGGGGGGCCCCTACAAGAGACCCAGTACTTC
TRBD1	15	TRBV24-1	-	TRBJ2-3	CATSSGTDMTDTQYF	TGTGCCACCAGTTCCGGGACAGACATGACAGATACGCAGTATTTT
TRBD1	15	TRBV18	-	TRBJ2-5	CASSPLTGDQETQYF	TGTGCCAGCTCACCTCTGACAGGGGATCAAGAGACCCAGTACTTC
-	17	TRBV5-1	-	TRBJ2-2	CASSLTTRGQNTGELFF	TGCGCCAGCAGCTTGACGACCCGGGGACAGAACACCGGGGAGCTGTTTTTT
-	13	TRBV5-5	-	TRBJ2-7	CASLATGDFKQYF	TGTGCCAGCCTGGCGACAGGTGATTTTAAGCAGTACTTC
TRBD2	17	TRBV18	-	TRBJ2-3	CASSSLGLAGGSDTQYF	TGTGCCAGCTCATCCCTGGGACTAGCGGGAGGATCAGATACGCAGTATTTT
-	14	TRBV7-2	-	TRBJ2-5	CASSLAGHGETQYF	TGTGCCAGCAGCTTAGCGGGACATGGCGAGACCCAGTACTTC
-	17	TRBV11-2	-	TRBJ2-2	CASSFNSGFANTGELFF	TGTGCCAGCAGCTTCAATTCAGGGTTTGCGAACACCGGGGAGCTGTTTTTT
TRBD1	18	TRBV23-1	-	TRBJ2-5	CASSQSGAGTGGQETQYF	TGCGCCAGCAGTCAATCGGGTGCCGGGACAGGGGGCCAAGAGACCCAGTACTTC
-	15	TRBV2	-	TRBJ1-2	CASSRENSANYGYTF	TGTGCCAGCAGTCGGGAGAACAGCGCTAACTATGGCTACACCTTC
-	15	TRBV28	-	TRBJ1-5	CASHAVGDSNQPQHF	TGTGCCAGCCACGCGGTCGGAGATAGCAATCAGCCCCAGCATTTT
-	13	TRBV19	-	TRBJ2-2	CASSGGGAGELFF	TGTGCCAGTAGTGGGGGGGGCGCCGGGGAGCTGTTTTTT
TRBD1	16	TRBV19	-	TRBJ2-1	CASSIAADRELGEQFF	TGTGCCAGTAGTATAGCGGCGGACAGGGAACTTGGTGAGCAGTTCTTC
TRBD1	13	TRBV5-4	-	TRBJ1-2	CASSFGQGDGYTF	TGTGCCAGCAGCTTCGGCCAGGGGGATGGCTACACCTTC
TRBD2	18	TRBV4-2	-	TRBJ2-1	CASSQSTLTSGSFDEQFF	TGTGCCAGCAGCCAATCTACCCTGACTAGCGGGAGTTTCGATGAGCAGTTCTTC
TRBD1	16	TRBV5-1	-	TRBJ1-4	CASSVGTGGINEKLFF	TGCGCCAGCAGCGTGGGGACAGGGGGGATTAATGAAAAACTGTTTTTT
-	14	TRBV11-2	-	TRBJ1-4	CASSGIRDNEKLFF	TGTGCCAGCAGCGGAATCAGGGATAATGAAAAACTGTTTTTT